This note documents a single TCR beta chain sequence. Its specificity is not known. The data originate from a study of shared clonotypes between healthy human individuals. The CDR3 runs 10 residues. CDR1 and CDR2 (germline): SNHLY, FYNNEI. The study, taken as a whole, reports: The small donor group covered limited genetic and exposure diversity. Non-shared clonotypes were found to have lower generation probabilities than the clonotypes that were shared by all four of the sorted-subset donors.

Only in-frame clones appear in the TCRdb table, and some are missing; sequencing was by immunoSEQ multiplex PCR. Of 400,000 to 600,000 clones listed, around 96% are singletons. Donors, without exception, were Caucasian adults residing in Nashville, Tennessee. Partitioning of CD4+ cells yielded a CD45RA+ naive subset and a CD45RA-negative memory subset. The origin of this receptor is a woman in her thirties in good health. The source material was naive CD4+ T cells sorted from blood. As for subset: CD45RA+ positively selected. The gene calls are TRBV2 and TRBJ2-5; D is undetermined. The tail of the sequence fits TRBJ2-7 better, so the J call may be wrong. The CDR3 here is CASSAGEQYF. The CDR3 bases are TGTGCCAGCAGCGCAGGCGAGCAGTACTTC.